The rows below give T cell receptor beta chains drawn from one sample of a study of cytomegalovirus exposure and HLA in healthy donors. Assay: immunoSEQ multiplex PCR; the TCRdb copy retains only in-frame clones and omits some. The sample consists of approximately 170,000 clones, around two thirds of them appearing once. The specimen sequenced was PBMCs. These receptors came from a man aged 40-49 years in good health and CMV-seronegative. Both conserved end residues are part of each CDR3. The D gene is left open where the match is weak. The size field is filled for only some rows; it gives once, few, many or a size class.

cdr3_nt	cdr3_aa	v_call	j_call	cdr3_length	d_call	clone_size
TGTGCCAGCAGCCTGGGCACGGATCAGCCCCAGCATTTT	CASSLGTDQPQHF	TRBV16	TRBJ1-5	13	NA	NA
TGTGCCAGCAGCCACGGGATCGACCGAAATACGCAGTATTTT	CASSHGIDRNTQYF	TRBV4-2	TRBJ2-3	14	NA	NA
TGTGCCAGCAGTGAAAGACGGGTCTATGGCTACACCTTC	CASSERRVYGYTF	TRBV2	TRBJ1-2	13	NA	NA
TGTGCCAGTCGGGCGACTAGCGGGGGGTACGAGCAGTACTTC	CASRATSGGYEQYF	TRBV2	TRBJ2-7	14	TRBD2	NA
TGTGCCAGCAGCTTGGGTTTCTCAGGAAACTATGGCTACACCTTC	CASSLGFSGNYGYTF	TRBV5-6	TRBJ1-2	15	NA	NA
TGTGCCAGCAGTGCCGAGGGGGAAGAGACCCAGTACTTC	CASSAEGEETQYF	TRBV5-5	TRBJ2-5	13	NA	NA
TGTGCCAGCGGGTTGCGGGCCCAGACCCAGCATTTT	CASGLRAQTQHF	TRBV6-5	TRBJ1-5	12	NA	NA
TGTGCCAGCAGCAGTGGGACAAAAGACTACGAGCAGTACTTC	CASSSGTKDYEQYF	TRBV11-3	TRBJ2-7	14	NA	few
TGTGCCAGCTCATTGGACATCGCCCTGAACACTGAAGCTTTCTTT	CASSLDIALNTEAFF	TRBV18	TRBJ1-1	15	NA	NA
TGTGCCAGCAGCCACAGGGTGGGCAATGAGCAGTTCTTC	CASSHRVGNEQFF	TRBV5-4	TRBJ2-1	13	NA	NA
TGTGCCAGCAGGGGAGGGGTTCTAAGCAATCAGCCCCAGCATTTT	CASRGGVLSNQPQHF	TRBV27	TRBJ1-5	15	NA	few
TGTGCCAGCAGCCTCCGGACTGATACAGATACGCAGTATTTT	CASSLRTDTDTQYF	TRBV7-8	TRBJ2-3	14	NA	few
TGTGCCAGCAGCCGCGCGGGACAGCCCCAGCATTTT	CASSRAGQPQHF	TRBV7-2	TRBJ1-5	12	NA	NA
TGTGCCAGCAGCTTAAACAGGGGGCCGGTCGAGCAGTACTTC	CASSLNRGPVEQYF	TRBV7-2	TRBJ2-7	14	TRBD1	NA
TGTGCCAGCAGCTTGGGGGACGGGAGCTCTGGAAACACCATATATTTT	CASSLGDGSSGNTIYF	TRBV5-5	TRBJ1-3	16	NA	NA
TGTGCCAGACGGCAGGGACTCTCCTACGAGCAGTACTTC	CARRQGLSYEQYF	TRBV21-1	TRBJ2-7	13	NA	NA
TGTGCCAGTAGTATAGATCGGAGGAACAATGAGCAGTTCTTC	CASSIDRRNNEQFF	TRBV19	TRBJ2-1	14	NA	once
TGCGCCAGCAGCCCGATGCTAGCGGGCCCCAGCTCCTACGAGCAGTACTTC	CASSPMLAGPSSYEQYF	TRBV5-1	TRBJ2-7	17	TRBD2	NA
TGTGCCAGCAGCTCGGGACCCCTAGCGGGGACCAAAAACATTCAGTACTTC	CASSSGPLAGTKNIQYF	TRBV5-4	TRBJ2-4	17	TRBD2	NA
TGTGCCAGCACAACGACAGGGGGCGCGGGGTATGGCTACACCTTC	CASTTTGGAGYGYTF	TRBV18	TRBJ1-2	15	TRBD1	NA
TGTGCCAGTACCCACCTGGGTTGGACTATGGACACTGAAGCTTTCTTT	CASTHLGWTMDTEAFF	TRBV19	TRBJ1-1	16	NA	NA
TGTGCCAGCAGCGTGAGCGCTAACACTGAAGCTTTCTTT	CASSVSANTEAFF	TRBV9	TRBJ1-1	13	NA	NA
TGCGCCAGCAGCCTAGGGGGGGCTTATCAGCCCCAGCATTTT	CASSLGGAYQPQHF	TRBV4-1	TRBJ1-5	14	NA	once
TGTGCCAGCAGGACAGGGGGTATGAACACTGAAGCTTTCTTT	CASRTGGMNTEAFF	TRBV2	TRBJ1-1	14	TRBD1	NA
TGTGCCAGCAGTGAAGGGGGGGGCATAACCGATACGCAGTATTTT	CASSEGGGITDTQYF	TRBV6-1	TRBJ2-3	15	NA	NA
TGTGCCAGCAGCTTGGATTCAGCAACCCAAAGGGGGACCCAGTACTTC	CASSLDSATQRGTQYF	TRBV5-4	TRBJ2-5	16	NA	NA
TGCAGCGTCGCCTCGACAGGTGCGAACACTGAAGCTTTCTTT	CSVASTGANTEAFF	TRBV29-1	TRBJ1-1	14	NA	NA
TGTGCCAGCAGTCCGCTAGCGGGGGGTACCTACGAGCAGTACTTC	CASSPLAGGTYEQYF	TRBV6-5	TRBJ2-7	15	TRBD2	few
TGTGCCTGGAGCCCGGGAAAAATGATGTATAATTCACCCCTCCACTTT	CAWSPGKMMYNSPLHF	TRBV30	TRBJ1-6	16	NA	few
TGTGCCAGCAGTCAAAGACAGACTGAAGCTTTCTTT	CASSQRQTEAFF	TRBV6-1	TRBJ1-1	12	NA	few
TGTGCCAGCAGCGGGGACACCATATTCTCTGGGGCCAACGTCCTGACTTTC	CASSGDTIFSGANVLTF	TRBV11-1	TRBJ2-6	17	NA	NA
TGTGCCAGCACCGATACCAGGGGACGCTACGAGCAGTACTTC	CASTDTRGRYEQYF	TRBV6-1	TRBJ2-7	14	NA	NA
TGTGCCTGGAGTGTACATCGCCAGACTAATGAAAAACTGTTTTTT	CAWSVHRQTNEKLFF	TRBV30	TRBJ1-4	15	NA	NA
TGTGCCAGCGGCCCGACAGGGACCTACGAGCAGTACTTC	CASGPTGTYEQYF	TRBV9	TRBJ2-7	13	TRBD1	few
TGTGCCAGCAGCTGGGGGGGAGGAGGAACTAATGAAAAACTGTTTTTT	CASSWGGGGTNEKLFF	TRBV5-4	TRBJ1-4	16	NA	NA
TGTGCCAGCAGACCAAACGGGGGACAGGGGTTCGGCGAGCAGTACTTC	CASRPNGGQGFGEQYF	TRBV7-6	TRBJ2-7	16	TRBD1	few
TGTGCCAGCAGCTTTGCCGGGAGTGGGGCCAACGTCCTGACTTTC	CASSFAGSGANVLTF	TRBV7-8	TRBJ2-6	15	NA	NA
TGTGCCAGCAGCTTGGCCACAACTAGCGATGAGACCCAGTACTTC	CASSLATTSDETQYF	TRBV5-4	TRBJ2-5	15	TRBD2	NA
TGTGCCACCAGCAGAGCGGGCGCCACCCCCTTAAGGGGCCAAGAGACCCAGTACTTC	CATSRAGATPLRGQETQYF	TRBV15	TRBJ2-5	19	NA	once
TGTGCCAGCTCATCTGGGAGGGGAAACACCATATATTTT	CASSSGRGNTIYF	TRBV18	TRBJ1-3	13	NA	NA
TGTGCCAGTAGTATGGCGGGGGGGGATGAAGATACGCAGTATTTT	CASSMAGGDEDTQYF	TRBV19	TRBJ2-3	15	TRBD2	NA
TGTGCCAGTAGTATAGTCTTGCGACTAGCCAAAAACATTCAGTACTTC	CASSIVLRLAKNIQYF	TRBV19	TRBJ2-4	16	NA	NA